These T cell receptor beta chains were read from a single sample in a study of OX40 agonist ivuxolimab in advanced cancers. The table came from immunoSEQ multiplex PCR; TCRdb's copy has only in-frame clones and leaves some out. The table lists tens of thousands of clones, roughly nine tenths of them singletons. The input for sequencing was CD4+ or CD8+ T cells sorted from blood, taken in a trial of the OX40 agonist ivuxolimab. These receptors were taken from an adult with an advanced solid tumor such as melanoma, head and neck, liver or kidney cancer. Each CDR3 is given with its conserved first and last residue. The D gene is left open where the match is weak. Clone size is shown for a subset of rows, as once, few, many or a class of expanded clone.

size,D,J,length,V,DNA,CDR3
once,.,TRBJ2-3,16,TRBV5-1,TGCGCCAGCAGCTCACTCGCGGGGGCCCGCGCAGATACGCAGTATTTT,CASSSLAGARADTQYF
once,TRBD1,TRBJ2-7,13,TRBV7-2,TGTGCCAGCAGCGGGACAGGAGGATACGAGCAGTACTTC,CASSGTGGYEQYF
.,TRBD1,TRBJ1-3,16,TRBV5-1,TGCGCCAGCAGCCCCCGGACAGGCAGCTCTGGAAACACCATATATTTT,CASSPRTGSSGNTIYF
.,TRBD1,TRBJ1-2,16,TRBV28,TGTGCCAGCAGTATCATCTCAGGGGGCGAGGGCTATGGCTACACCTTC,CASSIISGGEGYGYTF
.,.,TRBJ1-3,16,TRBV5-8,TGTGCCAGCAGCTCGGGACCGACCACCTCTGGAAACACCATATATTTT,CASSSGPTTSGNTIYF
.,.,TRBJ2-3,14,TRBV4-2,TGTGCCAGCAGCCAAACAGGGAACACAGATACGCAGTATTTT,CASSQTGNTDTQYF
.,.,TRBJ1-2,13,TRBV6-1,TGTGCCAGCAGTCAAGGGGGGCTATATGGCTACACCTTC,CASSQGGLYGYTF
.,TRBD1,TRBJ1-2,13,TRBV7-2,TGTGCCAGCAGCGCCCGGACAGGGTTAGGCTACACCTTC,CASSARTGLGYTF
.,.,TRBJ1-2,13,TRBV6-1,TGTGCCAGCAAGGAGAGAGGGAGACAAAAGGACACCTTC,CASKERGRQKDTF
.,TRBD1,TRBJ1-2,15,TRBV5-1,TGCGCCAGCAGCCCTGGGACAGGGGTGAACTATGGCTACACCTTC,CASSPGTGVNYGYTF
.,.,TRBJ2-7,14,TRBV28,TGTGCCAGCAGTCTTACAGGGTACGAGGGCGAGCAGTACTTC,CASSLTGYEGEQYF
.,TRBD2,TRBJ2-7,16,TRBV7-6,TGTGCCAGCAGCCTTGGGGGACTAGCGGGAGTTCGCGAGCAGTACTTC,CASSLGGLAGVREQYF
.,.,TRBJ1-4,15,TRBV4-1,TGCGCCAGCAGCTCCGTGGGGGGCCTTAATGAAAAACTGTTTTTT,CASSSVGGLNEKLFF